This paragraph reports one T cell receptor beta chain. The antigen is unknown. The data originate from a study of shared clonotypes between healthy human individuals. Study-level results: Estimated richness was generally greater in naive than memory subsets. The study sampled only blood, and tissue repertoires likely differ.

With V trimmed by 3 bases and J by 1 base, 6 bases remained unmatched. CDR1 and CDR2 from the germline V gene are MGHDK and SYGVNS. The CDR3 runs to 15 residues. Evenly divided among several immunoSEQ plates was the genomic DNA of each subset. TCRdb keeps only in-frame clones here, not all; method: immunoSEQ multiplex PCR. The table records 2 million to 2.5 million clones, approximately 96% of them present only once. This receptor was obtained from a man aged 18 to 29 in good health. V is TRBV25-1 and J is TRBJ2-7, with 7 bases lining up with TRBD1. The sequencing sample was made of naive CD4+ T cells sorted from blood. Specified subset: CD45RA+ positively selected. The CDR3 DNA reads as TGTGCCAGCAGTGATCAGGGGGTAAAATCCTACGAGCAGTACTTC. It is translated as CASSDQGVKSYEQYF.